The 18 T cell receptor beta chains below come from one sample, sequenced in a study of CD4 and CD8 cells across lung adenocarcinoma regions. TCRdb passed the PCR reads through MiXCR, listing each CDR3 protein once. The sample yields 12,000 to 15,000 distinct CDR3 sequences, around 45% seen once. The sequenced sample consisted of CD4+ T cells from the center of a lung tumor. The receptors stem from a male donor with lung adenocarcinoma. The CD4 and CD8 labels of this study may be unreliable.

Only a few counts were recorded for this clonotype. The chain uses TRBV7-2 and TRBJ2-3, with D perhaps TRBD2 (5 bases). The CDR3 has 14 amino acids. Deletions cut 5 bases from V and 2 bases from J, with 11 bases between. In germline, CDR1 is SGHTA, CDR2 FQGNSA. The CDR3 coding sequence is TGTGCCAGCAGCGACCCCGGGGACACAGATACGCAGTATTTT. Encoded protein: CASSDPGDTDTQYF.

The chain links TRBV6-1 to TRBJ2-4, with D perhaps matching TRBD1 (5 bases). This CDR3 contains 16 residues. The ends were cut back, 8 bases at V and 13 bases at J, with 30 bases in the middle. Germline V CDR1 and CDR2: MNHNS, SASEGT. The CDR3 here is CASRAWGRQATDTQYF. CDR3 sequence (DNA): TGTGCCAGCCGCGCCTGGGGCCGGCAAGCCACAGATACGCAGTACTTC.

The J gene is TRBJ2-5, the V gene TRBV3-1, with 12 bases lining up with TRBD2. J was trimmed by 5 bases and V by 1 base; bases with no gene match: 2. The V gene's germline CDR1 is LGHDT and CDR2 YNNKEL (reference sequence). This CDR3 spans 15 amino acids. CDR3: CASSQGLAGGETQYF. The CDR3 coding sequence is TGTGCCAGCAGCCAAGGCCTAGCGGGAGGGGAGACCCAGTACTTC.

As regards this clonotype: At one end the junction does not follow the germline gene, possibly because of a read error. The chain combines TRBV10-2 with TRBJ2-3; D is possibly TRBD1 or TRBD2 (5 bases each). This CDR3 region has 15 residues. Germline V CDR1 and CDR2: WSHSY, SAAADI. In DNA, the CDR3 is TGCGCCAGCTCCCCACAGGTAGCGAGCACCGATACGCAGTTTTTT. This codes for CASSPQVASTDTQFF.

This clonotype was observed many times. This chain joins TRBV10-2 and TRBJ2-1, with D unresolved. V dropped 7 bases and J dropped 3 bases, with 7 bases sitting between them. The CDR3 totals 12 residues. Germline-derived CDR1 and CDR2 are WSHSY and SAAADI. The CDR3 DNA follows: TGCGCCAGCACATACAACTACAATGAGCAGTTCTTC. The encoded protein is CASTYNYNEQFF.

Concerning this clonotype itself: The CDR3 does not close with the conserved phenylalanine or tryptophan, likely indicating a read error. The DNA is left out, because the CDR3 cannot be placed on it with certainty; the CDR3 is given as TCRdb lists it. The rearrangement links TRBV10-3 to TRBJ2-5; TRBD2 reflects the table's D call only, with no check against the DNA. The CDR3 length equals 16 residues, ends included. CDR1 and CDR2 (germline): ENHRY, SYGVKD. The CDR3 here is CAISEQVLAGQKTQHL.

This clonotype is medium-sized in the sample. This rearrangement joins TRBV6-5 to TRBJ2-7; TRBD1 matches at 8 bases. CDR1 is MNHEY, CDR2 SVGAGI, per germline. The junction had 3 bases not matched to a gene; V was cut back by 0 bases and J by 2 bases. The CDR3 has 15 residues. The CDR3 spells CASSYSTQGAYEQYF. CDR3 bases: TGTGCCAGCAGTTACTCGACACAGGGGGCCTACGAGCAGTACTTC.

This clonotype counts as medium-sized. The chain carries TRBV10-1 and TRBJ2-3; D is uncertain. The CDR3 contains 12 residues. Germline assignment: CDR1 WNHNN and CDR2 SYGVQD (reference sequence). V was pared by 6 bases and J by 3 bases, with 7 bases between. In nucleotides, the CDR3 is TGCGCCAGCAGAGGGTTGACAGATACGCAGTATTTT. This gives the protein CASRGLTDTQYF.

The sample holds many counts of this clonotype. The chain joins TRBV6-1 to TRBJ1-6; D gene unclear. The CDR3 contains 14 residues. The germline V gene has CDR1 MNHNS and CDR2 SASEGT. V lost 6 bases and J 7 bases, leaving 13 bases between the germline ends. The chain's CDR3 is CASRTRVGNSPLHF. CDR3 bases: TGTGCCAGCAGGACCCGGGTAGGGAATTCACCCCTCCACTTT.

This chain links TRBV12-3 or TRBV12-4 with TRBJ2-2, with D tentatively TRBD1 (5 bases). The CDR3 spans 15 residues. The chain's CDR3 is CVMGFQGASTGAQFF. CDR3 bases: TGTGTCATGGGTTTCCAGGGCGCGAGCACCGGTGCGCAGTTTTTT.

As for this clonotype: A read error may produce the germline difference seen at one junction end. This chain links TRBV27 with TRBJ2-6, with a possible D match to TRBD1 (5 bases). This CDR3 comprises 16 residues. Germline assignment: CDR1 MNHEY and CDR2 SMNVEV (reference sequence). CDR3 sequence: CASTRGGISGANDQSF. The CDR3 DNA sequence: TGTGCCAGCACAAGGGGTGGGATCTCTGGGGCCAACGACCAGTCTTTC.

This clonotype appeared a few times. The gene calls are TRBV6-1 and TRBJ2-7; D call uncertain. Trimming removed 0 bases from V and 2 bases from J, with 8 bases in between. The length of the CDR3 is 14 residues. CDR1 and CDR2 from the germline V gene are MNHNS and SASEGT. CDR3: CASSEANSAYEQYF. CDR3 coding DNA: TGTGCCAGCAGTGAAGCTAACAGCGCCTACGAGCAGTACTTC.

Judged by abundance, this clonotype is medium-sized (0.01 to 0.1%). This chain links TRBV10-1 with TRBJ2-1, with D possibly TRBD2 on 6 matching bases. The V and J ends lost 0 bases and 6 bases respectively, with 12 bases between them. The CDR3 has 15 amino acids. Germline CDR1 and CDR2: WNHNN and SYGVQD (reference sequence). Here the CDR3 reads CASSESGGNVNEQFF. CDR3 DNA sequence: TGCGCCAGCAGTGAGTCTGGCGGGAATGTCAATGAGCAGTTCTTC.

Concerning this clonotype itself: A junction end diverges from the germline sequence, so it may reflect a read error. The CDR3 loop reads CASSTGAGAENTQYF. In DNA form, the CDR3 reads TGTGCCAGCAGTACGGGGGCGGGAGCTGAAAACACGCAGTATTTC. The rearrangement links TRBV6-1 to TRBJ2-4, with D maybe TRBD2 (7 bases). Germline V gene lookup returns CDR1 MNHNS and CDR2 SASEGT. The CDR3 covers 15 residues.

To note about this clonotype: The junction and the germline gene differ at one end; a read error may be behind it. The rearrangement joins TRBV6-5 to TRBJ2-1; 8 bases match TRBD2. In germline, CDR1 is MNHEY, CDR2 SVGAGI. The CDR3 loop spans 15 amino acids. The CDR3 coding sequence is TGTGCCAGGAGTCACCTGGCGGGAGGCGCCGATGCGCAGTTCTTT. It translates to CARSHLAGGADAQFF.

In its sample, this clonotype ranks as medium-sized. CDR3 nucleotides: TGTGCCAGCAGCCCCCACCGGGGGGGAGCCAAAAACATTCAGTACTTC. Its protein product is CASSPHRGGAKNIQYF. The V gene is TRBV27, the J gene TRBJ2-4; TRBD2 matches 8 bases. V lost 6 bases and J lost 0; bases outside the gene matches: 7. From germline, CDR1 is MNHEY and CDR2 SMNVEV (reference sequence). The CDR3 extends over 16 amino acids.

This clonotype was seen only once. As DNA, the CDR3 is TGCGCCAGCAGCACGGGACAGGTTGGGGGCTACGAGCAGTACTTC. Translating it yields CASSTGQVGGYEQYF. V is TRBV5-1 and J is TRBJ2-7; 8 bases are shared with TRBD1. Looked up from germline, CDR1 is SGHRS and CDR2 is YFSETQ. The CDR3 extends over 15 amino acids. Losses at the gene ends were 4 bases for V and 3 bases for J; bases not matched to a gene: 9.

This clonotype came up many times. V usage is TRBV10-3 and J usage is TRBJ2-3, with D perhaps matching TRBD1 (6 bases). CDR1 is ENHRY, CDR2 SYGVKD, per germline. Trimming took off 8 bases at V and 3 bases at J, with 12 bases between the two ends. The CDR3 totals 13 residues. DNA of the CDR3: TGTGCCATCCGTATGACAGGTACAGATACGCAGTATTTT. It translates to CAIRMTGTDTQYF.